The 23 T cell receptor beta chains below come from one sample, sequenced in a study of cytomegalovirus exposure and HLA in healthy donors. It was with 60 Vbeta and 13 Jbeta primers that the PCR ran. TCRdb keeps only in-frame clones here, not all; method: immunoSEQ multiplex PCR. The sample records over 150,000 clones, around 80% being singletons. The sample comprised PBMCs. These receptors came from a woman in her fifties or sixties in good health and CMV-seropositive.

This chain links TRBV27 with TRBJ1-1; 8 nucleotides agree with TRBD1. Germline V gives CDR1 MNHEY, CDR2 SMNVEV (reference sequence). J lost 0 bases, V lost 5 bases, and 8 bases had no gene match. This CDR3 has 16 amino acids. The CDR3 DNA is TGTGCCAGCAGTCCCCGAGCAGGGGGCCTGAACACTGAAGCTTTCTTT. Translating it yields CASSPRAGGLNTEAFF.

This clone was picked up one time. This chain joins TRBV7-9 and TRBJ2-7, with D possibly TRBD1 on 5 matching bases. Trimming pared 4 bases from V and 2 bases from J, leaving 15 bases between. Germline assignment: CDR1 SEHNR and CDR2 FQNEAQ (reference sequence). The CDR3 loop spans 15 amino acids. CDR3 bases: TGTGCCAGCAGCTCCCTCCGGCGGACAACCTACGAGCAGTACTTC. It specifies CASSSLRRTTYEQYF.

The chain links TRBV28 to TRBJ1-2; D is perhaps TRBD1 (6 bases). Trimming shortened V by 5 bases and J by 4 bases, and 17 bases separated the two germline ends. Germline V gene data show CDR1 as MDHEN and CDR2 as SYDVKM. The CDR3 contains 15 residues. The CDR3 here is CASSPGGGSLYGYTF. CDR3 in DNA: TGTGCCAGCAGTCCGGGGGGGGGCTCCCTCTATGGCTACACCTTC.

Details on this clone: Here the CDR3 omits its conserved ending phenylalanine or tryptophan, so a read error is the likely source. The DNA is omitted, as the CDR3 cannot be located on it reliably, and the CDR3 follows TCRdb's listing. J is TRBJ1-4 and V is TRBV3-2. TRBV3-2 is described as a pseudogene. The CDR3 is 8 amino acids in total, end residues counted. CDR3: CASSPYLR.

The V gene is TRBV6-6, the J gene TRBJ2-7; 9 bases align to TRBD1. V was clipped by 5 bases and J by 4 bases; unmatched bases: 6. The CDR3 runs 14 residues. CDR1 and CDR2 (germline): MNHNY, SVGAGI (reference sequence). DNA for the CDR3: TGTGCCAGCAGTCATTCGGACAGGGGTTACGAGCAGTACTTC. Its protein product is CASSHSDRGYEQYF.

The chain carries TRBV7-2 and TRBJ2-3; TRBD2 agrees at 12 bases. This CDR3 comprises 17 residues. V shed 6 bases and J 0 bases; nucleotides not matched to a gene: 7. Germline V gives CDR1 SGHTA, CDR2 FQGNSA. This chain's CDR3 is CASRVGLAGSSTDTQYF. The CDR3 coding sequence is TGTGCCAGCAGAGTCGGACTAGCGGGGTCAAGCACAGATACGCAGTATTTT.

This sequence joins TRBV19 and TRBJ2-7; 12 nucleotides agree with TRBD1. Germline V CDR1 and CDR2: LNHDA, SQIVND (reference sequence). The V segment lost 8 bases and the J segment 9 bases; nucleotides outside the gene matches: 11. The CDR3 has 14 amino acids. In nucleotides, the CDR3 is TGTGCCAGTGGACTGACTGCGGGACAGGGGGCGCAGTACTTC. Translated: CASGLTAGQGAQYF.

The rearrangement joins TRBV29-1 to TRBJ2-3, with TRBD1 matching over 7 bases. Germline V gene sequence: CDR1 SQVTM, CDR2 ANQGSEA. V was clipped by 7 bases and J by 5 bases; unmatched bases: 6. The CDR3 covers 12 residues. The CDR3 protein is CSGGQYEDTQYF. The CDR3 region has the DNA TGCAGCGGGGGACAGTATGAAGATACGCAGTATTTT.

V is TRBV28 and J is TRBJ2-7; TRBD2 might be the D (6 bases). The CDR3 runs to 15 residues. Deletions cut 7 bases from V and 6 bases from J, with 22 bases between. Per germline, CDR1 MDHEN and CDR2 SYDVKM. The CDR3 coding sequence is TGTGCCAGCACCCTTAGCGACACGGCGGGGAGCGAGCAGTACTTC. It yields the protein CASTLSDTAGSEQYF.

The chain links TRBV7-9 to TRBJ1-1; 7 bases are shared with TRBD1. CDR1 is SEHNR and CDR2 is FQNEAQ in the germline V gene (reference sequence). V gave up 5 bases and J gave up 7 bases; unmatched junction bases: 4. There are 12 residues in the CDR3. The CDR3 sequence: CASSRGDSEAFF. The DNA of the CDR3 is TGTGCCAGCAGCAGAGGGGACAGTGAAGCTTTCTTT.

A note on this clone: One junction end disagrees with the germline gene, perhaps due to a read error. The chain is built from TRBV5-1 and TRBJ2-1, with 14 positions matching TRBD2. CDR1 SGHRS and CDR2 YFSETQ come from the germline V gene. CDR3 length: 18 residues. CDR3: CASFRTSGGPKYYNEQLF. In DNA, the CDR3 is TGCGCCAGCTTCAGGACTAGCGGGGGGCCGAAGTACTACAATGAGCAGCTCTTC.

The rearrangement links TRBV14 to TRBJ2-7; D uncertain. Trimming left V 4 bases short and J 5 bases short, with 18 bases between. The CDR3 loop spans 15 amino acids. The V gene's germline CDR1 is SGHDN and CDR2 FVKESK. The CDR3 coding sequence is TGTGCCAGCAGCCTCCTCTATTCGGGTTTGAACGAGCAGTACTTC. Encoded protein: CASSLLYSGLNEQYF.

The CDR3 sequence is CSVQTGTNTEAFF. CDR3 sequence (DNA): TGCAGCGTACAGACAGGTACGAACACTGAAGCTTTCTTT. The rearrangement links TRBV29-1 to TRBJ1-1; D might be TRBD1 (6 bases). Germline assignment: CDR1 SQVTM and CDR2 ANQGSEA. V gave up 6 bases and J gave up 1 base, with 12 bases separating them. This CDR3 is 13 amino acids long.

The rearrangement uses TRBV6-1 and TRBJ1-5; 9 nucleotides align to TRBD1. The CDR3 runs to 14 residues. Germline V CDR1 and CDR2: MNHNS, SASEGT. The ends lost 6 bases at V and 6 bases at J; junction bases unmatched: 6. The CDR3 DNA follows: TGTGCCAGCAGAGACAGGGACAGGGCTCAGCCCCAGCATTTT. As protein: CASRDRDRAQPQHF.

The chain is built from TRBV11-2 and TRBJ2-2, with D perhaps TRBD2 (6 bases). CDR3 length equals 14 residues. Germline values: CDR1 SGHAT, CDR2 FQNNGV. The germline V and J ends were trimmed by 8 bases and 6 bases, with 16 bases remaining between them. The CDR3 region is CASLTGTLSGELFF. As DNA, the CDR3 is TGTGCCAGCCTAACCGGGACTCTCTCCGGGGAGCTGTTTTTT.

V usage is TRBV7-9 and J usage is TRBJ2-5, with a weak D call TRBD2 (7 bases). The last part of the DNA fits TRBJ2-7 better; the J call may be wrong. Per germline, CDR1 SEHNR and CDR2 FQNEAQ (reference sequence). CDR3 length: 16 residues. The CDR3 region is CASSLLGGGAVNEQYF. The CDR3 coding sequence is TGTGCCAGCAGCTTACTAGGCGGGGGCGCGGTCAACGAGCAGTACTTC.

The chain is built from TRBV6-6 and TRBJ1-3; D uncertain. Trimming took off 1 base at V and 0 bases at J, with 7 bases between the two ends. The CDR3 has 15 amino acids. Germline assignment: CDR1 MNHNY and CDR2 SVGAGI (reference sequence). The CDR3 loop is CASSYLSFSGNTIYF. In DNA form, the CDR3 reads TGTGCCAGCAGTTACTTGAGCTTCTCTGGAAACACCATATATTTT.

CDR3 in amino acids: CASSRGGRATDTQYF. In DNA form, the CDR3 reads TGTGCCAGCAGTAGGGGCGGGAGGGCCACAGATACGCAGTATTTT. The chain has TRBV27 and TRBJ2-3; 9 bases fit TRBD2. The V gene end was trimmed by 5 bases and the J gene end by 2 bases; junction bases not matched to a gene: 5. The CDR3 has 15 residues. Per germline, CDR1 MNHEY and CDR2 SMNVEV (reference sequence).

V and J are TRBV30 and TRBJ2-7, with a possible D match to TRBD1 (6 bases). The V gene lost 7 bases and the J gene lost 7 bases, with 23 bases spanning the gap. This CDR3 has 14 amino acids. CDR1 and CDR2 (germline): GTSNPN, SVGIG (reference sequence). The CDR3 DNA reads TGTGCCTCCAAGCCTCAGGGACAAGGCTATGAGCAGTACTTC. Encoded protein: CASKPQGQGYEQYF.

The chain has TRBV5-4 and TRBJ1-3; D possibly corresponds to TRBD1 (6 bases). The CDR3 contains 16 residues. The V end lost 4 bases, the J end lost 0 bases, and 14 bases lay between the germline ends. Germline V CDR1 and CDR2: SGHNT, YYREEE (reference sequence). The CDR3, as DNA: TGTGCCAGCAGCCCACAGGGAAGAGGCTCTGGAAACACCATATATTTT. As protein: CASSPQGRGSGNTIYF.

The chain links TRBV6-5 to TRBJ2-1; D may be TRBD2 (5 bases). The CDR3 extends over 14 amino acids. V was pared by 5 bases and J by 5 bases, with 13 bases between. Looked up from germline, CDR1 is MNHEY and CDR2 is SVGAGI. DNA of the CDR3: TGTGCCAGCAGTGCTGGCGGGTTCCACAATGAGCAGTTCTTC. This gives the protein CASSAGGFHNEQFF.

This chain links TRBV7-9 with TRBJ1-1; 9 bases match TRBD1. The CDR3 has 16 residues. Germline-derived CDR1 and CDR2 are SEHNR and FQNEAQ (reference sequence). The V and J ends lost 4 bases and 6 bases, in that order; junction bases with no gene match: 12. CDR3 nucleotide sequence: TGTGCCAGCAGCTCGGGACAGGGAAGACTTGTCGCTGAAGCTTTCTTT. This translates into CASSSGQGRLVAEAFF. The full variable domain, in which reference TRBV7-9 and TRBJ1-1 provide the parts outside the CDR3, is DTGVSQNPRHKITKRGQNVTFRCDPISEHNRLYWYRQTLGQGPEFLTYFQNEAQLEKSRLLSDRFSAERPKGSFSTLEIQRTEQGDSAMYLCASSSGQGRLVAEAFFGQGTRLTVV.

The chain uses TRBV6-5 and TRBJ2-7; no clear D. V was trimmed by 5 bases and J by 1 base, leaving 9 bases between them. Germline CDR1 MNHEY, CDR2 SVGAGI. This CDR3 has 13 residues. CDR3 DNA: TGTGCCAGCAGTCCGGAGATATCCTACGAGCAGTACTTC. Protein sequence: CASSPEISYEQYF.